Included here is one T cell receptor (beta chain) sequence, with context. Repertoires were generated with immunoSEQ multiplex PCR, while TCRdb's copy carries only in-frame clones and drops some. Of about 220,000 clones listed, around 82% are singletons. Trimming at V came to 0 bases and at J to 7 bases, leaving 2 bases not matched to a gene. The germline V gene encodes CDR1 WNHNN and CDR2 SYGVQD (reference sequence). The CDR3 extends over 16 amino acids. These data are taken from a study of blood T cell repertoires in COVID-19. This receptor was obtained from a woman younger than 45 who had recovered from COVID-19. Sample: peripheral blood. This chain joins TRBV10-1 and TRBJ2-1; 14 nucleotides line up with TRBD2. The CDR3, as DNA: TGCGCCAGCAGTGAGTCCAGGACTAGCGGGAGGAATGAGCAGTTCTTC. Translated: CASSESRTSGRNEQFF.